The rows below give T cell receptor beta chains drawn from one sample of a study of control samples from healthy donors and cancer patients. Sequenced by immunoSEQ multiplex PCR; TCRdb stores in-frame clones only, minus some. This table holds over 100,000 clones, approximately 92% found once. Sequencing used blood. These receptors originate from a man aged 18 to 29 in good health. CDR3s include the opening cysteine and the closing phenylalanine or tryptophan. D genes are given only for firm matches. The listing skips clone size in some rows; elsewhere it reads once, few, many or a size class.

D | size | J | V | CDR3 | DNA
NA | NA | TRBJ1-3 | TRBV28 | CASSLASSGNTIYF | TGTGCCAGCAGTTTGGCAAGCTCTGGAAACACCATATATTTT
NA | NA | TRBJ1-1 | TRBV21-1 | CANHRDRGSCTEAFF | TGTGCCAACCACCGGGACAGGGGGTCCTGCACTGAAGCTTTCTTT
NA | NA | TRBJ1-3 | TRBV12-5 | CASGFMPGNTIYF | TGTGCTAGTGGTTTTATGCCTGGAAACACCATATATTTT
NA | NA | TRBJ2-3 | TRBV6-1 | CASSEGMNTQYF | TGTGCCAGCAGTGAAGGGATGAATACGCAGTATTTT
TRBD2 | NA | TRBJ2-3 | TRBV7-9 | CASSLGSGGFTTSTDTQYF | TGTGCCAGCAGCTTAGGTAGCGGGGGGTTCACAACTAGCACAGATACGCAGTATTTT
NA | NA | TRBJ2-7 | TRBV6-5 | CASSRDTYEQYF | TGTGCCAGCAGCCGGGATACATACGAGCAGTACTTC
NA | NA | TRBJ2-2 | TRBV5-6 | CASSFMTDANTGELFF | TGTGCCAGCAGCTTTATGACGGACGCGAACACCGGGGAGCTGTTTTTT
NA | NA | TRBJ2-7 | TRBV9 | CASSVGLNSYEQYF | TGTGCCAGCAGCGTAGGCCTGAACTCCTACGAGCAGTACTTC
NA | NA | TRBJ1-4 | TRBV2 | CASSERGGGGINEKLFF | TGTGCCAGCAGTGAACGGGGAGGAGGGGGGATTAATGAAAAACTGTTTTTT
NA | NA | TRBJ2-1 | TRBV4-2 | CASSQERSNEQFF | TGTGCCAGCAGCCAAGAGCGAAGCAATGAGCAGTTCTTC
NA | once | TRBJ1-5 | TRBV5-5 | CASSLVGYSNQPQHF | TGTGCCAGCAGCTTGGTAGGGTATAGCAATCAGCCCCAGCATTTT
NA | NA | TRBJ1-3 | TRBV9 | CASSVGVRDGNTIYF | TGTGCCAGCAGCGTAGGGGTACGTGATGGAAACACCATATATTTT
NA | NA | TRBJ2-3 | TRBV18 | CASSLMAESTDTQYF | TGTGCCAGCTCACTGATGGCAGAAAGCACAGATACGCAGTATTTT
NA | NA | TRBJ1-2 | TRBV18 | CASSPQVLNYGYTF | TGTGCCAGCTCACCACAGGTCCTCAACTATGGCTACACCTTC
NA | NA | TRBJ2-3 | TRBV11-2 | CASSPPLTLNTDTQYF | TGTGCCAGCAGCCCTCCCTTAACCTTAAACACAGATACGCAGTATTTT
TRBD1 | NA | TRBJ1-6 | TRBV6-5 | CAITRDRGSSPLHF | TGTGCCATTACAAGGGACAGGGGGTCCTCACCCCTCCACTTT
TRBD1 | NA | TRBJ2-7 | TRBV19 | CASSPTGQGPYEQYF | TGTGCCAGTAGTCCAACGGGACAGGGGCCGTACGAGCAGTACTTC
NA | NA | TRBJ2-3 | TRBV5-1 | CASSLGQPTSTDTQYF | TGCGCCAGCAGCTTGGGGCAGCCCACTAGCACAGATACGCAGTATTTT
NA | NA | TRBJ1-4 | TRBV5-6 | CASSLGGSVGEKLFF | TGTGCCAGCAGCTTGGGGGGGTCGGTAGGTGAAAAACTGTTTTTT
NA | NA | TRBJ1-6 | TRBV11-2 | CASSLDLGRGLDSPLHF | TGTGCCAGCAGCTTAGATCTTGGACGAGGGTTAGATTCACCCCTCCACTTT
TRBD2 | NA | TRBJ2-5 | TRBV5-5 | CASSLGAPGLAGGETQYF | TGTGCCAGCAGCTTGGGAGCTCCCGGACTAGCGGGGGGGGAGACCCAGTACTTC
NA | NA | TRBJ2-7 | TRBV28 | CASSLGGYEQYF | TGTGCCAGCAGTTTAGGGGGCTACGAGCAGTACTTC
NA | NA | TRBJ1-1 | TRBV19 | CASSISGTMNTEAFF | TGTGCCAGTAGTATTTCCGGGACGATGAACACTGAAGCTTTCTTT
TRBD2 | NA | TRBJ2-5 | TRBV4-1 | CASSQDGLAGGLETQYF | TGCGCCAGCAGCCAAGACGGACTAGCGGGGGGTCTGGAGACCCAGTACTTC
TRBD1 | NA | TRBJ1-1 | TRBV9 | CASSVGTTGANTEAFF | TGTGCCAGCAGCGTAGGAACCACAGGGGCGAACACTGAAGCTTTCTTT
TRBD1 | NA | TRBJ2-2 | TRBV9 | CASSSGGLTGELFF | TGTGCCAGCTCTTCAGGGGGCCTCACCGGGGAGCTGTTTTTT
NA | NA | TRBJ1-1 | TRBV18 | CASSPMAGNTEAFF | TGTGCCAGCTCACCCATGGCAGGGAACACTGAAGCTTTCTTT
NA | NA | TRBJ2-7 | TRBV9 | CASSPGHRYEQYF | TGTGCCAGCAGCCCAGGACATCGCTACGAGCAGTACTTC
NA | few | TRBJ2-1 | TRBV6-5 | CASSYSYRAAEQFF | TGTGCCAGCAGTTACTCGTACAGGGCTGCTGAGCAGTTCTTC
NA | once | TRBJ1-5 | TRBV27 | CASSSYPAGNQPQHF | TGTGCCAGCAGTTCCTACCCGGCGGGCAATCAGCCCCAGCATTTT
NA | NA | TRBJ1-1 | TRBV11-2 | CASSLGGAFRGAFF | TGTGCCAGCAGCTTAGGGGGGGCCTTTAGGGGAGCTTTCTTT
NA | once | TRBJ1-2 | TRBV6-5 | CASIGFYGYTF | TGTGCCAGCATTGGATTTTACGGCTACACCTTC
NA | NA | TRBJ2-3 | TRBV7-2 | CASSPPGGSDTQYF | TGTGCCAGCAGCCCCCCAGGGGGGTCAGATACGCAGTATTTT
NA | NA | TRBJ1-5 | TRBV6-1 | CASSDRRAAYSNQPQHF | TGTGCCAGCAGTGATCGACGAGCGGCGTATAGCAATCAGCCCCAGCATTTT
NA | NA | TRBJ2-7 | TRBV6-5 | CASSPRGGSYEQYF | TGTGCCAGCAGTCCCCGCGGAGGGTCCTACGAGCAGTACTTC
NA | NA | TRBJ2-1 | TRBV3-1/TRBV3-2 | CASTRDQTYNEQFF | TGTGCCAGCACCAGGGACCAAACCTACAATGAGCAGTTCTTC
NA | NA | TRBJ1-3 | TRBV9 | CASSATGAPSGNTIYF | TGTGCCAGCAGCGCAACAGGTGCTCCCTCTGGAAACACCATATATTTT
NA | once | TRBJ1-3 | TRBV7-9 | CASSLVGFSGNTIYF | TGTGCCAGCAGCTTAGTGGGGTTCTCTGGAAACACCATATATTTT
TRBD1 | NA | TRBJ1-1 | TRBV18 | CASSGNRGPNTEAFF | TGTGCCAGCTCAGGCAACAGGGGCCCCAACACTGAAGCTTTCTTT
NA | NA | TRBJ1-1 | TRBV15 | CATSTLYSEAFF | TGTGCCACCAGCACCCTCTACTCTGAAGCTTTCTTT
NA | NA | TRBJ1-5 | TRBV12-5 | CASGQTDRDNQPQHF | TGTGCTAGTGGCCAGACGGACCGAGACAATCAGCCCCAGCATTTT